The rows below give T cell receptor beta chains drawn from one sample of a study of T cells in Graves' hyperthyroidism and ophthalmopathy. TCRdb called the multiplex PCR reads again in MiXCR, with one record for every CDR3 protein. Of roughly 200,000 distinct CDR3 sequences listed, around 17% were seen once; the top ten hold 53%. Source material: blood. These receptors came from a woman aged 50 to 65 with Graves' hyperthyroidism. The CDR3 runs from the conserved cysteine through the conserved F or W. Each record gives: CDR3 protein, CDR3 DNA, J gene, clone size, CDR3 length, V gene, D gene. A D gene is named only where the DNA matches it firmly. Size tells how often a clone was seen (once, few, many) or the class of an expanded clone, and some rows leave it out.

CDR3aa: CASSYSPTDTGIFNYGYTF
CDR3nt: TGTGCCAGCAGTTACAGCCCCACCGACACAGGGATCTTTAACTATGGCTACACCTTC
j_gene: TRBJ1-2
abundance: .
len: 19
v_gene: TRBV6-2/TRBV6-3
d_gene: .

CDR3aa: CASSLSTGVGETQYF
CDR3nt: TGTGCCAGCAGCTTATCGACAGGGGTTGGGGAGACCCAGTACTTC
j_gene: TRBJ2-5
abundance: many
len: 15
v_gene: TRBV11-3
d_gene: TRBD1

CDR3aa: CASSQEDLAGTRYNEQFF
CDR3nt: TGTGCCAGCAGCCAAGAGGACCTAGCGGGAACTCGGTACAATGAGCAGTTCTTC
j_gene: TRBJ2-1
abundance: many
len: 18
v_gene: TRBV3-1
d_gene: TRBD2

CDR3aa: CASSPDRDTGELFF
CDR3nt: TGCGCCAGCAGCCCGGACAGGGACACCGGGGAGCTGTTTTTT
j_gene: TRBJ2-2
abundance: medium-sized
len: 14
v_gene: TRBV5-1
d_gene: TRBD1

CDR3aa: CASSLVTGDNYGYTF
CDR3nt: TGTGCCAGCAGCTTGGTCACAGGGGATAACTATGGCTACACCTTC
j_gene: TRBJ1-2
abundance: many
len: 15
v_gene: TRBV5-5
d_gene: TRBD1

CDR3aa: CASSLYKDSTDTQYF
CDR3nt: TGTGCCAGCAGCCTTTATAAGGACAGTACAGATACGCAGTATTTT
j_gene: TRBJ2-3
abundance: many
len: 15
v_gene: TRBV7-6
d_gene: .

CDR3aa: CASGYQGEQYF
CDR3nt: TGTGCCAGCGGTTACCAGGGGGAGCAGTACTTC
j_gene: TRBJ2-7
abundance: .
len: 11
v_gene: TRBV6-1
d_gene: .

CDR3aa: CATESSGRYGYTF
CDR3nt: TGTGCCACCGAAAGTAGTGGGCGCTATGGCTACACCTTC
j_gene: TRBJ1-2
abundance: few
len: 13
v_gene: TRBV24-1
d_gene: .

CDR3aa: CASSAADSSGNTIYF
CDR3nt: TGTGCCAGCAGCGCGGCCGATAGCTCTGGAAACACCATATATTTT
j_gene: TRBJ1-3
abundance: .
len: 15
v_gene: TRBV9
d_gene: .

CDR3aa: CASSSASEETQYF
CDR3nt: TGTGCCAGCAGCTCCGCATCGGAAGAGACCCAGTACTTC
j_gene: TRBJ2-5
abundance: many
len: 13
v_gene: TRBV28
d_gene: .

CDR3aa: CASSTTGAGKGATQYF
CDR3nt: TGTGCCAGCAGTACGACCGGCGCGGGAAAGGGGGCTACGCAGTATTTT
j_gene: TRBJ2-3
abundance: .
len: 16
v_gene: TRBV12-3/TRBV12-4
d_gene: .

CDR3aa: CASRVGNSGNTIYF
CDR3nt: TGTGCCAGCAGAGTCGGAAACTCTGGAAACACCATATATTTT
j_gene: TRBJ1-3
abundance: .
len: 14
v_gene: TRBV28
d_gene: .

CDR3aa: CASSLHGNTEAFF
CDR3nt: TGTGCCAGCAGTTTACATGGGAACACTGAAGCTTTCTTT
j_gene: TRBJ1-1
abundance: many
len: 13
v_gene: TRBV12-3/TRBV12-4
d_gene: .

CDR3aa: CASSPLSSTDTQYF
CDR3nt: TGTGCCAGCAGTCCCCTTAGCAGCACAGATACGCAGTATTTT
j_gene: TRBJ2-3
abundance: many
len: 14
v_gene: TRBV7-8
d_gene: .

CDR3aa: CASMLSWSSYNEQFF
CDR3nt: TGTGCCAGCATGTTGAGCTGGAGCTCCTACAATGAGCAGTTCTTC
j_gene: TRBJ2-1
abundance: many
len: 15
v_gene: TRBV28
d_gene: .

CDR3aa: CASSLDVREDYRADTQYF
CDR3nt: TGTGCCAGCAGCTTAGATGTGAGGGAGGATTATCGGGCAGATACGCAGTATTTT
j_gene: TRBJ2-3
abundance: many
len: 18
v_gene: TRBV27
d_gene: .

CDR3aa: CSAREPPIEAFF
CDR3nt: TGCAGTGCTAGAGAACCACCGATTGAAGCTTTCTTT
j_gene: TRBJ1-1
abundance: .
len: 12
v_gene: TRBV20-1
d_gene: .

CDR3aa: CSARGGTGVLNTEAFF
CDR3nt: TGCAGTGCTAGAGGGGGGACAGGGGTTTTGAACACTGAAGCTTTCTTT
j_gene: TRBJ1-1
abundance: many
len: 16
v_gene: TRBV20-1
d_gene: TRBD1

CDR3aa: CASSQKIGLAYEQYF
CDR3nt: TGCGCCAGCAGCCAAAAGATCGGTTTGGCCTACGAGCAGTACTTC
j_gene: TRBJ2-7
abundance: many
len: 15
v_gene: TRBV4-1
d_gene: .

CDR3aa: CASSQLQGLAGYQETQYF
CDR3nt: TGCGCCAGCAGCCAACTCCAGGGACTAGCGGGGTACCAAGAGACCCAGTACTTC
j_gene: TRBJ2-5
abundance: .
len: 18
v_gene: TRBV4-1
d_gene: TRBD2

CDR3aa: CATSAQHEQYF
CDR3nt: TGTGCCACCAGTGCACAACACGAGCAGTACTTC
j_gene: TRBJ2-7
abundance: few
len: 11
v_gene: TRBV24-1
d_gene: .

CDR3aa: CASSQGLASQETQYF
CDR3nt: TGCGCCAGCAGCCAGGGACTAGCCAGCCAAGAGACCCAGTACTTC
j_gene: TRBJ2-5
abundance: .
len: 15
v_gene: TRBV5-1
d_gene: TRBD2

CDR3aa: CSVEVRLAGGGTYNEQFF
CDR3nt: TGCAGCGTTGAAGTTCGGCTAGCGGGAGGGGGGACCTACAATGAGCAGTTCTTC
j_gene: TRBJ2-1
abundance: .
len: 18
v_gene: TRBV29-1
d_gene: TRBD2

CDR3aa: CASNTGVEETQYF
CDR3nt: TGCGCCAGCAACACAGGGGTTGAGGAGACCCAGTACTTC
j_gene: TRBJ2-5
abundance: few
len: 13
v_gene: TRBV5-1
d_gene: TRBD1

CDR3aa: CASSRTGTDTQYF
CDR3nt: TGTGCCAGCAGCCGAACTGGGACAGATACGCAGTATTTT
j_gene: TRBJ2-3
abundance: .
len: 13
v_gene: TRBV5-8
d_gene: .

CDR3aa: CASSYLASGDYNEQFF
CDR3nt: TGTGCCAGCAGTTACTTGGCTAGCGGGGATTACAATGAGCAGTTCTTC
j_gene: TRBJ2-1
abundance: few
len: 16
v_gene: TRBV6-5
d_gene: TRBD2

CDR3aa: CSALYAPSGTDTQYF
CDR3nt: TGCAGTGCTCTGTATGCACCCTCGGGCACAGATACGCAGTATTTT
j_gene: TRBJ2-3
abundance: many
len: 15
v_gene: TRBV20-1
d_gene: .

CDR3aa: CAGEEGSNTEAFF
CDR3nt: TGTGCCGGGGAAGAGGGATCGAACACTGAAGCTTTCTTT
j_gene: TRBJ1-1
abundance: many
len: 13
v_gene: TRBV30
d_gene: .

CDR3aa: CSARETGQETQYF
CDR3nt: TGCAGTGCTAGAGAGACAGGCCAAGAGACCCAGTACTTC
j_gene: TRBJ2-5
abundance: many
len: 13
v_gene: TRBV20-1
d_gene: .

CDR3aa: CASSQGLAGARFF
CDR3nt: TGTGCCAGCAGCCAGGGACTAGCGGGAGCCCGGTTCTTC
j_gene: TRBJ2-1
abundance: many
len: 13
v_gene: TRBV12-3/TRBV12-4
d_gene: TRBD2

CDR3aa: CASSEAGRRGEKLFF
CDR3nt: TGTGCCAGCAGTGAAGCGGGACGGAGGGGTGAAAAACTGTTTTTT
j_gene: TRBJ1-4
abundance: many
len: 15
v_gene: TRBV2
d_gene: .

CDR3aa: CSASGRDEQFF
CDR3nt: TGCAGTGCTAGCGGGAGGGATGAGCAGTTCTTC
j_gene: TRBJ2-1
abundance: few
len: 11
v_gene: TRBV20-1
d_gene: TRBD2

CDR3aa: CASIEGGAFQPQHF
CDR3nt: TGTGCCAGCATCGAAGGGGGGGCGTTTCAGCCCCAGCATTTT
j_gene: TRBJ1-5
abundance: many
len: 14
v_gene: TRBV28
d_gene: .

CDR3aa: CASSFGAGNIQYF
CDR3nt: TGTGCCAGCAGTTTTGGGGCCGGGAACATTCAGTACTTC
j_gene: TRBJ2-4
abundance: .
len: 13
v_gene: TRBV12-3/TRBV12-4
d_gene: .

CDR3aa: CASKLTSGNTIYF
CDR3nt: TGTGCCAGCAAATTGACCTCTGGAAACACCATATATTTT
j_gene: TRBJ1-3
abundance: many
len: 13
v_gene: TRBV27
d_gene: .

CDR3aa: CSVPPDRVDTEAFF
CDR3nt: TGCAGTGTCCCACCGGACAGGGTAGACACTGAAGCTTTCTTT
j_gene: TRBJ1-1
abundance: few
len: 14
v_gene: TRBV20-1
d_gene: TRBD1

CDR3aa: CATSGPLPAVTDTQYF
CDR3nt: TGTGCCACCAGTGGGCCTCTCCCAGCGGTCACAGATACGCAGTATTTT
j_gene: TRBJ2-3
abundance: .
len: 16
v_gene: TRBV24-1
d_gene: .

CDR3aa: CASSSQGGFDYGYTF
CDR3nt: TGTGCCAGCAGTTCCCAGGGGGGGTTCGACTATGGCTACACCTTC
j_gene: TRBJ1-2
abundance: many
len: 15
v_gene: TRBV28
d_gene: TRBD1

CDR3aa: CAWSKRGQGTEQYF
CDR3nt: TGTGCCTGGAGCAAAAGGGGACAGGGGACCGAGCAGTACTTC
j_gene: TRBJ2-7
abundance: many
len: 14
v_gene: TRBV30
d_gene: TRBD1

CDR3aa: CSASDVAGGPDTQYF
CDR3nt: TGCAGTGCTAGTGATGTAGCGGGAGGCCCAGATACGCAGTATTTT
j_gene: TRBJ2-3
abundance: many
len: 15
v_gene: TRBV20-1
d_gene: TRBD2

CDR3aa: CASSQRQGTDEQYF
CDR3nt: TGTGCCAGCAGCCAACGACAGGGGACGGACGAGCAGTACTTC
j_gene: TRBJ2-7
abundance: once
len: 14
v_gene: TRBV3-1
d_gene: TRBD1

CDR3aa: CASSADDGNQPQHF
CDR3nt: TGTGCCAGCAGTGCAGACGACGGCAATCAGCCCCAGCATTTT
j_gene: TRBJ1-5
abundance: .
len: 14
v_gene: TRBV28
d_gene: .

CDR3aa: CATSRDREGATEAFF
CDR3nt: TGTGCCACCAGCAGAGATCGGGAGGGGGCCACTGAAGCTTTCTTT
j_gene: TRBJ1-1
abundance: many
len: 15
v_gene: TRBV15
d_gene: TRBD1

CDR3aa: CASSLGGKQPQHF
CDR3nt: TGTGCCAGCAGTTTAGGAGGGAAGCAGCCCCAGCATTTT
j_gene: TRBJ1-5
abundance: .
len: 13
v_gene: TRBV12-3/TRBV12-4
d_gene: .

CDR3aa: CASSYRTRVPNEQFF
CDR3nt: TGTGCCAGCAGCTACAGGACTAGAGTACCCAATGAGCAGTTCTTC
j_gene: TRBJ2-1
abundance: many
len: 15
v_gene: TRBV5-8
d_gene: TRBD2